These 24 T cell receptor beta chains were all obtained from the same sample, sequenced in a study of blood T cell repertoires in COVID-19. The repertoire was sequenced with immunoSEQ multiplex PCR; TCRdb's copy has only in-frame clones and lacks some. Of about 480,000 clones in the sample, approximately 91% were seen once. Source material: PBMCs or T cells enriched from blood (not recorded which). The receptors here all came from a woman aged 55 to 70 who had recovered from COVID-19.

The chain couples TRBV10-3 to TRBJ1-4, with a possible D match to TRBD1 (6 bases). Germline CDR1 reads ENHRY; CDR2 reads SYGVKD. This CDR3 comprises 14 residues. Trimming took 6 bases from V and 0 from J, leaving 8 bases between them. CDR3: CAIRQGSTNEKLFF. In DNA, the CDR3 is TGTGCCATCAGGCAGGGGTCAACTAATGAAAAACTGTTTTTT.

CDR3 protein: CASSLGIGTGLYNEQFF. In nucleotides, the CDR3 is TGCGCCAGCAGCTTGGGGATCGGGACAGGGCTCTACAATGAGCAGTTCTTC. The V gene is TRBV5-1, the J gene TRBJ2-1; 9 bases are a match to TRBD1. The CDR3 has 17 residues. CDR1 is SGHRS, CDR2 YFSETQ, per germline. V trimming: 0 bases; J trimming: 3 bases; junction bases outside the gene matches: 7. The variable domain in full, with the rest retrieved from reference TRBV5-1 and TRBJ2-1, is KAGVTQTPRYLIKTRGQQVTLSCSPISGHRSVSWYQQTPGQGLQFLFEYFSETQRNKGNFPGRFSGRQFSNSRSEMNVSTLELGDSALYLCASSLGIGTGLYNEQFFGPGTRLTVL.

This clone was found once. The chain carries TRBV7-9 and TRBJ1-4; possibly TRBD1 for D (6 bases). The CDR3 consists of 14 residues. Germline V gene data show CDR1 as SEHNR and CDR2 as FQNEAQ (reference sequence). V lost 1 base, J lost 11 bases, and 14 bases lay in between. The CDR3 here is CASSLERGFGKLFF. DNA for the CDR3: TGTGCCAGCAGCTTAGAGAGGGGGTTTGGGAAACTGTTTTTT. Full variable domain (missing parts from reference TRBV7-9 and TRBJ1-4): DTGVSQNPRHKITKRGQNVTFRCDPISEHNRLYWYRQTLGQGPEFLTYFQNEAQLEKSRLLSDRFSAERPKGSFSTLEIQRTEQGDSAMYLCASSLERGFGKLFFGSGTQLSVL.

The chain uses TRBV18 and TRBJ1-1; 11 positions agree with TRBD1. Germline CDR1 reads KGHSH; CDR2 reads LQKENI. The CDR3 is 14 residues long. Losses at the gene ends were 6 bases for V and 5 bases for J; bases not matched to a gene: 5. CDR3 bases: TGTGCCAGCTCCCCGGACAGGGGGCATACTGAAGCTTTCTTT. This codes for CASSPDRGHTEAFF.

The chain recombines TRBV7-8 with TRBJ2-3, with TRBD2 identical over 11 bases. J lost 0 bases, V lost 6 bases, and 2 bases had no gene match. Germline values: CDR1 SGHVS, CDR2 FQNEAQ. The CDR3 is 15 amino acids. The CDR3 DNA sequence: TGTGCCAGCAGTGGGACTAGCGGAAGCACAGATACGCAGTATTTT. Translated, it gives CASSGTSGSTDTQYF.

The gene calls are TRBV7-8 and TRBJ2-7; 10 nucleotides line up with TRBD2. CDR1 is SGHVS and CDR2 is FQNEAQ in the germline V gene. CDR3 length: 16 amino acids. V was clipped by 6 bases and J by 0 bases; unmatched bases: 8. CDR3 sequence: CASRPSGGLSSYEQYF. The CDR3 DNA reads as TGTGCCAGCAGGCCTAGCGGGGGTCTTAGCTCCTACGAGCAGTACTTC.

V is TRBV7-9 and J is TRBJ1-1; 11 nucleotides align to TRBD1. V shed 5 bases, J shed 1 base, and the junction held 3 bases outside the gene matches. The length of the CDR3 is 15 residues. Germline V gene lookup returns CDR1 SEHNR and CDR2 FQNEAQ (reference sequence). CDR3 loop: CASSQGQGGNTEAFF. CDR3 DNA: TGTGCCAGCAGCCAGGGACAGGGGGGGAACACTGAAGCTTTCTTT.

To note about this clone: The sample has other DNA sequences that encode this CDR3 too. The rearrangement uses TRBV5-4 and TRBJ1-3; D unclear. Germline lookup yields CDR1 SGHNT and CDR2 YYREEE (reference sequence). This CDR3 spans 14 amino acids. Trimming cost V 0 bases and J 0 bases, with 4 bases left between them. CDR3 protein: CASSLGGSGNTIYF. In DNA form, the CDR3 reads TGTGCCAGCAGCTTGGGCGGCTCTGGAAACACCATATATTTT.

CDR3 coding DNA: TGCAGCGCTCGGACTAGCGGGGGGAACACCGGGGAGCTGTTTTTT. As protein: CSARTSGGNTGELFF. This sequence joins TRBV29-1 and TRBJ2-2; 13 bases are a match to TRBD2. The CDR3 is 15 residues long. The J segment lost 1 base and the V segment lost 7 bases, leaving 3 bases of the junction unmatched. The germline gives CDR1 SQVTM, CDR2 ANQGSEA.

The rearrangement uses TRBV2 and TRBJ2-5, with D possibly TRBD2 on 5 matching bases. The CDR3 runs to 14 residues. Germline V gene sequence: CDR1 SNHLY, CDR2 FYNNEI. Trimming took off 3 bases at V and 9 bases at J, with 17 bases between the two ends. The CDR3 DNA is TGTGCCAGCAGTGACGACCCCCCCGGCGGGTCCCAGTACTTC. The encoded protein is CASSDDPPGGSQYF.

This chain connects TRBV6-5 to TRBJ2-1; tentative D call: TRBD2 (6 bases). This CDR3 comprises 15 residues. Trimming left V 6 bases short and J 1 base short, with 13 bases between. Germline-derived CDR1 and CDR2 are MNHEY and SVGAGI. The CDR3 DNA is TGTGCCAGCAGACCACTAGGGAGGTCCTACAATGAGCAGTTCTTC. This translates into CASRPLGRSYNEQFF.

The rearrangement uses TRBV28 and TRBJ2-7; D is possibly TRBD1 (6 bases). With 5 bases removed from V and 9 bases from J, the gap between germline ends came to 20 bases. Per the germline V gene, CDR1 is MDHEN and CDR2 is SYDVKM. The CDR3 is 14 residues long. CDR3 sequence: CASSKTGTSYSQYV. The DNA of the CDR3 is TGTGCCAGCAGTAAGACCGGGACAAGCTACTCGCAGTACGTC.

The sample holds one count of this clone. The genes are TRBV29-1 and TRBJ2-5; 10 bases are a match to TRBD1. The CDR3 totals 13 residues. V was pared by 2 bases and J by 5 bases, with 2 bases of the junction left unmatched. Germline CDR1 SQVTM, CDR2 ANQGSEA. CDR3 residues: CSVERQGAETQYF. The CDR3 DNA is TGCAGCGTTGAACGACAGGGGGCGGAGACCCAGTACTTC. The full variable domain, in which reference TRBV29-1 and TRBJ2-5 provide the parts outside the CDR3, is SAVISQKPSRDICQRGTSLTIQCQVDSQVTMMFWYRQQPGQSLTLIATANQGSEATYESGFVIDKFPISRPNLTFSTLTVSNMSPEDSSIYLCSVERQGAETQYFGPGTRLLVL.

The chain couples TRBV6-4 to TRBJ1-5, with TRBD1 as a possible D gene (5 bases). Germline CDR1 is MRHNA and CDR2 is SNTAGT. The CDR3 spans 15 residues. Trimming left V 8 bases short and J 2 bases short, with 16 bases between. This CDR3 reads CASLGSHRCNQPQHF. The CDR3 DNA is TGTGCCAGCCTAGGTTCCCACAGGTGCAATCAGCCCCAGCATTTT.

The CDR3 protein is CASSQVLTGPQDTQYF. The CDR3 DNA reads TGCGCCAGCAGCCAAGTTCTCACAGGCCCACAAGATACGCAGTATTTT. The chain joins TRBV4-1 to TRBJ2-3; D is possibly TRBD1 (5 bases). The V end lost 1 base, the J end lost 5 bases, and 16 bases lay between the germline ends. Germline CDR1 is MGHRA and CDR2 is YSYEKL. The CDR3 runs 16 residues.

The chain couples TRBV4-2 to TRBJ2-7, with 9 bases fitting TRBD1. In germline, CDR1 is LGHNA, CDR2 YNFKEQ. The CDR3 covers 14 residues. The ends lost 7 bases at V and 7 bases at J; junction bases unmatched: 11. The CDR3 region is CASTLSQGAGEQYF. CDR3 bases: TGTGCCAGCACCCTATCACAGGGGGCTGGGGAGCAGTACTTC.

This clone was seen only once. The V call is TRBV28, the J call TRBJ1-5, with 9 bases lining up with TRBD1. The CDR3 runs 17 residues. J gave up 2 bases and V 7 bases, and 12 bases lay outside the gene matches. CDR1 is MDHEN, CDR2 SYDVKM, per germline. CDR3 in DNA: TGTGCCAGCATACAGGACAGGGGAAAAGCAGGCAATCAGCCCCAGCATTTT. The encoded protein is CASIQDRGKAGNQPQHF.

V and J are TRBV12-3 or TRBV12-4 and TRBJ1-3; no firm D call. The CDR3 totals 12 residues. Trimming removed 7 bases from V and 4 bases from J, with 8 bases in between. CDR3 nucleotides: TGTGCCAGCACCTTCACAGGAAACACCATATATTTT. Its translation is CASTFTGNTIYF.

The chain is built from TRBV11-3 and TRBJ1-3; 8 nucleotides agree with TRBD1. J gave up 8 bases and V 5 bases, and 14 bases lay outside the gene matches. In germline, CDR1 is SGHNT, CDR2 YENEEA. CDR3 length equals 16 residues. Here the CDR3 DNA reads TGTGCCAGCAGCGCGGGGACAGGAGGAGCCCGAGACACCATATATTTT. This codes for CASSAGTGGARDTIYF.

The V call is TRBV7-9, the J call TRBJ1-1; D perhaps matches TRBD1 (5 bases). This CDR3 spans 12 amino acids. The germline V and J ends were trimmed by 4 bases and 5 bases, with 8 bases remaining between them. From germline, CDR1 is SEHNR and CDR2 FQNEAQ (reference sequence). The CDR3 DNA reads as TGTGCCAGCAGCTCCGGGGGGACTGAAGCTTTCTTT. Protein sequence: CASSSGGTEAFF.

This chain connects TRBV2 to TRBJ2-7; 7 nucleotides match TRBD1. V dropped 6 bases and J dropped 3; count of bases not matched to a gene: 8. CDR1 and CDR2 from the germline V gene are SNHLY and FYNNEI. This CDR3 spans 14 amino acids. This chain's CDR3 is CASSPKTGIYEQYV. CDR3 in DNA: TGTGCCAGCAGCCCCAAGACAGGGATCTACGAGCAGTACGTC.

The CDR3 bases are TGTGCCAGCAGGACAGGGGGTTCACCCCTCCACTTT. This sequence encodes CASRTGGSPLHF. The rearrangement links TRBV6-5 to TRBJ1-6; 9 nucleotides agree with TRBD1. The germline CDR1 and CDR2 sequences are MNHEY and SVGAGI. With V trimmed by 6 bases and J by 9 bases, 0 bases remained unmatched. The CDR3 contains 12 residues.

The chain has TRBV19 and TRBJ1-5, with D uncertain. With 1 base removed from V and 3 bases from J, the gap between germline ends came to 7 bases. Germline assignment: CDR1 LNHDA and CDR2 SQIVND (reference sequence). The length of the CDR3 is 14 residues. DNA for the CDR3: TGTGCCAGTAGTATAGCCCGTTTCAATCAGCCCCAGCATTTT. This translates into CASSIARFNQPQHF. Full variable domain (remainder filled in from reference TRBV19 and TRBJ1-5): DGGITQSPKYLFRKEGQNVTLSCEQNLNHDAMYWYRQDPGQGLRLIYYSQIVNDFQKGDIAEGYSVSREKKESFPLTVTSAQKNPTAFYLCASSIARFNQPQHFGDGTRLSIL.

V is TRBV19 and J is TRBJ1-1; 8 bases line up with TRBD1. The germline gives CDR1 LNHDA, CDR2 SQIVND (reference sequence). The CDR3 consists of 14 residues. V shed 6 bases and J 5 bases; nucleotides not matched to a gene: 8. The chain's CDR3 is CASRDRVGSTEAFF. CDR3 nucleotides: TGTGCCAGTAGGGACAGGGTGGGCAGTACTGAAGCTTTCTTT.